The rows below give T cell receptor beta chains drawn from one sample of a study of CD8 T cells in acute hepatitis C reinfection. Sequencing was performed with immunoSEQ multiplex PCR; in TCRdb, only in-frame clones are kept and a portion is missing. The profile shows fewer than 40,000 clones, around 85% of them singletons. Sequenced input: naive CD8+ T cells from PBMCs. These receptors were obtained from a young woman who spontaneously cleared hepatitis C infection. Both conserved end residues are part of each CDR3. D genes are given only for firm matches. Part of the rows lack a size; the others show once, few, many or a class for expanded clones.

>TRBV6-5|.|once|TRBJ2-3
CASSYSARSDTQYF
TGTGCCAGCAGTTACTCGGCAAGGTCAGATACGCAGTATTTT
>TRBV4-1|TRBD1|.|TRBJ2-3
CASSHSGGRVSDTQYF
TGCGCCAGCAGCCATTCAGGGGGCAGGGTTTCAGATACGCAGTATTTT
>TRBV27|TRBD1|.|TRBJ2-7
CASSPPGQDYEQYF
TGTGCCAGCAGTCCTCCGGGACAGGACTACGAGCAGTACTTC
>TRBV2|.|.|TRBJ1-1
CAREDLNTEAFF
TGTGCCAGAGAGGACCTGAACACTGAAGCTTTCTTT
>TRBV5-4|TRBD2|.|TRBJ2-7
CASSPATSGISYEQYF
TGTGCCAGCAGCCCTGCGACTAGCGGAATCTCCTACGAGCAGTACTTC
>TRBV15|.|.|TRBJ2-7
CATSRDRGFSEQYF
TGTGCCACCAGCAGAGATCGTGGGTTCTCCGAGCAGTACTTC
>TRBV19|TRBD2|.|TRBJ2-1
CASSISLLAGGFNEQFF
TGTGCCAGTAGTATAAGCCTACTAGCGGGAGGCTTTAATGAGCAGTTCTTC
>TRBV2|.|once|TRBJ2-2
CASTQNTGELFF
TGTGCCAGCACACAGAACACCGGGGAGCTGTTTTTT
>TRBV10-3|.|.|TRBJ2-7
CAISDGVLTNYEQYF
TGTGCCATCAGTGATGGCGTCTTGACCAACTACGAGCAGTACTTC
>TRBV5-4|TRBD1|few|TRBJ2-1
CASSWNRGSPDNEQFF
TGTGCCAGCAGCTGGAACAGGGGCTCACCGGATAATGAGCAGTTCTTC
>TRBV11-2|TRBD1|few|TRBJ1-5
CASSQTGGSQPQHF
TGTGCCAGCAGCCAAACAGGGGGCAGTCAGCCCCAGCATTTT
>TRBV2|.|.|TRBJ2-2
CASMTLWGSPGELFF
TGTGCCAGCATGACTTTGTGGGGCTCTCCCGGGGAGCTGTTTTTT
>TRBV13|.|.|TRBJ2-5
CASSFGQETQYF
TGTGCCAGCAGCTTCGGGCAAGAGACCCAGTACTTC
>TRBV4-2|.|few|TRBJ2-7
CASSQASNEQYF
TGTGCCAGCAGCCAAGCATCGAACGAGCAGTACTTC
>TRBV27|TRBD2|.|TRBJ2-1
CASSLSTSGMYNEQFF
TGTGCCAGCAGTTTATCGACTAGCGGGATGTACAATGAGCAGTTCTTC
>TRBV9|.|.|TRBJ1-1
CASSVALAPSEAFF
TGTGCCAGCAGCGTAGCTTTGGCACCGTCAGAAGCTTTCTTT
>TRBV18|TRBD1|.|TRBJ2-2
CASSLDGTGLTGELFF
TGTGCCAGCTCACTCGACGGGACAGGCCTCACCGGGGAGCTGTTTTTT
>TRBV4-1|.|.|TRBJ1-1
CASSQVYEVFF
TGCGCCAGCAGCCAGGTGTATGAAGTTTTCTTT
>TRBV5-6|.|.|TRBJ2-2
CASSPDSGDTGELFF
TGTGCCAGCAGCCCGGACTCTGGTGACACCGGGGAGCTGTTTTTT
>TRBV6-5|.|.|TRBJ2-3
CASSYFPGGTDTQYF
TGTGCCAGCAGTTACTTTCCTGGCGGCACAGATACGCAGTATTTT
>TRBV7-3|.|.|TRBJ2-1
CASSLTFFEEQFF
TGTGCCAGCAGCTTAACGTTCTTCGAGGAGCAGTTCTTC
>TRBV13|.|.|TRBJ1-6
CASSPGGNSPLHF
TGTGCCAGCAGCCCCGGGGGAAATTCACCCCTCCACTTT
>TRBV27|TRBD1|few|TRBJ2-1
CASSLSGRGNEQFF
TGTGCCAGCAGTTTATCGGGCAGGGGGAATGAGCAGTTCTTC
>TRBV27|TRBD2|few|TRBJ2-1
CASSSPGLAGGANEQFF
TGTGCCAGCAGCTCCCCGGGACTAGCGGGAGGAGCCAATGAGCAGTTCTTC
>TRBV4-1|.|.|TRBJ2-2
CASSQGNPGLNTGELFF
TGCGCCAGCAGCCAAGGGAATCCGGGTTTGAACACCGGGGAGCTGTTTTTT
>TRBV11-2|.|.|TRBJ2-7
CASSPPGPNYEQYF
TGTGCCAGCAGCCCGCCGGGACCCAACTACGAGCAGTACTTC
>TRBV27|.|.|TRBJ1-1
CASSLLGNTEAFF
TGTGCCAGCAGTTTATTGGGGAACACTGAAGCTTTCTTT
>TRBV9|.|.|TRBJ1-1
CASSAWGQTEAFF
TGTGCCAGCAGCGCATGGGGGCAGACTGAAGCTTTCTTT
>TRBV27|.|.|TRBJ1-2
CASSLNAAAFYGYTF
TGTGCCAGCAGTTTAAATGCGGCGGCCTTCTATGGCTACACCTTC
>TRBV7-6|.|.|TRBJ2-5
CASSLVSASDETQYF
TGTGCCAGCAGCTTAGTTTCGGCTAGCGACGAGACCCAGTACTTC
>TRBV19|.|.|TRBJ2-3
CASSPGRDTQYF
TGTGCCAGTAGTCCGGGTCGAGATACGCAGTATTTT
>TRBV14|.|.|TRBJ1-1
CASSQGGTEAFF
TGTGCCAGCAGCCAAGGGGGTACTGAAGCTTTCTTT
>TRBV2|.|.|TRBJ2-7
CATKNRALYF
TGTGCCACCAAGAACCGGGCCCTTTACTTC
>TRBV7-9|TRBD1|once|TRBJ2-2
CASSPPDRGRGTGELFF
TGTGCCAGCAGCCCACCGGACAGGGGACGTGGCACCGGGGAGCTGTTTTTT
>TRBV15|.|.|TRBJ1-2
CATSSHRAENYGYTF
TGTGCCACCAGCTCACATCGGGCCGAGAACTATGGCTACACCTTC
>TRBV4-1|TRBD1|.|TRBJ2-5
CASSQWTGQETQYF
TGCGCCAGCAGCCAGTGGACAGGCCAAGAGACCCAGTACTTC
>TRBV6-6|TRBD2|few|TRBJ2-5
CASREAGGIQETQYF
TGTGCCAGCAGGGAGGCGGGAGGGATCCAAGAGACCCAGTACTTC
>TRBV9|.|.|TRBJ2-1
CASGVGPKSSYNEQFF
TGTGCCAGCGGCGTCGGACCAAAAAGCTCCTACAATGAGCAGTTCTTC
>TRBV9|TRBD2|.|TRBJ2-3
CASSVPEPSGFTDTQYF
TGTGCCAGCAGCGTCCCAGAACCTAGCGGGTTCACAGATACGCAGTATTTT
>TRBV7-9|.|.|TRBJ2-1
CASSSRTTNYNEQFF
TGTGCCAGCAGCTCCAGGACTACAAATTACAATGAGCAGTTCTTC
>TRBV6-6|.|.|TRBJ1-1
CASREGHYRGEAFF
TGTGCCAGCAGGGAGGGACACTATCGCGGTGAAGCTTTCTTT
>TRBV27|.|.|TRBJ2-7
CASKGVSYEQYF
TGTGCCAGCAAGGGGGTATCCTACGAGCAGTACTTC
>TRBV4-2|.|.|TRBJ1-6
CASSPSAESGRHSPLHF
TGTGCCAGCAGCCCGTCGGCGGAATCCGGCCGACATTCACCCCTCCACTTT
>TRBV19|.|.|TRBJ2-7
CARSRGRRYF
TGTGCCAGAAGTAGAGGAAGACGGTACTTC
>TRBV7-2|TRBD2|.|TRBJ2-1
CASTGLAGGSNEQFF
TGTGCCAGCACGGGACTAGCGGGAGGGAGTAATGAGCAGTTCTTC
>TRBV7-2|TRBD1|.|TRBJ1-1
CASRPGGGALEAFF
TGTGCCAGCAGACCAGGGGGAGGGGCGCTAGAAGCTTTCTTT